This record covers a single TCR beta chain. Libraries were prepared by immunoSEQ multiplex PCR; TCRdb keeps only in-frame clonotypes and omits some of them. The sample holds 18,000 or so clones; around 67% are singletons and the top ten take 20% to 25%. This record comes from a study of somatic mutations in cytotoxic T cells in rheumatoid arthritis. The CDR3 contains 15 residues. Deletions cut 5 bases from V and 5 bases from J, with 18 bases between. Germline values: CDR1 SEHNR, CDR2 FQNEAQ (reference sequence). The specimen was CD8+ T cells sorted from blood. The chain uses TRBV7-9 and TRBJ2-5; D may match TRBD1 or TRBD2 (5 bases each). The clonotype originates from a woman aged 55-69 years in good health. This CDR3 is CASSPLGDHRETQYF. The CDR3 DNA sequence: TGTGCCAGCAGCCCTCTGGGGGATCATAGGGAGACCCAGTACTTC.